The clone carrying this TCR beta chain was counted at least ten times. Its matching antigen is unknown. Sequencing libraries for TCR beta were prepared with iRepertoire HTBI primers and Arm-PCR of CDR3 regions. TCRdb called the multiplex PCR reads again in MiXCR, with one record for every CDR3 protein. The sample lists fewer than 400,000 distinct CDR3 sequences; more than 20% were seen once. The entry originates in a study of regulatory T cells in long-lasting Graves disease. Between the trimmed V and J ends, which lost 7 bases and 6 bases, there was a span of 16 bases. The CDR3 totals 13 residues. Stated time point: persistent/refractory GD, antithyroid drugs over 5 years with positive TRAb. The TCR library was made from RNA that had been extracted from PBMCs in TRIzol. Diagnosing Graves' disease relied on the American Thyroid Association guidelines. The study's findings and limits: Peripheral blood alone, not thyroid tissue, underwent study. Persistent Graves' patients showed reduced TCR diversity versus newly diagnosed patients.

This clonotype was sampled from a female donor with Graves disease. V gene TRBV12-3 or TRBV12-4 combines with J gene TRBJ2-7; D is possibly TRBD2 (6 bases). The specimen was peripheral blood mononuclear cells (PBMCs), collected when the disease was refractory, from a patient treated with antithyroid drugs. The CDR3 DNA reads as TGTGCCAGCACCCAATCGCCCGGGAGCGAGCAGTACTTC. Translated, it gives CASTQSPGSEQYF.